A single sample gave rise to the 2 T cell receptor beta chains below, sequenced in a study of T cells in Graves' hyperthyroidism and ophthalmopathy. TCR beta CDR3 region amplification was performed from RNA transcripts. Using the HTBI primer set, a first-round RT-PCR was run on the TCR CDR3. TCRdb analysed the multiplex PCR reads with MiXCR anew, one entry per CDR3 protein. The sample has 210,000 or so distinct CDR3 sequences, 17% seen once. Sequencing used blood. The receptors stem from a middle-aged man with Graves' hyperthyroidism.

This clonotype was recorded at least ten times. V usage is TRBV7-9 and J usage is TRBJ2-5, with TRBD2 matching over 8 bases. V gave up 4 bases and J gave up 1 base; unmatched junction bases: 14. This CDR3 has 18 residues. In germline, CDR1 is SEHNR, CDR2 FQNEAQ (reference sequence). CDR3 residues: CASSSPRLSGSTQETQYF. The CDR3 DNA follows: TGTGCCAGCAGCTCCCCCAGGTTGAGCGGGAGTACCCAAGAGACCCAGTACTTC.

A few counts support this clonotype. This chain joins TRBV6-2 or TRBV6-3 and TRBJ2-3; 10 nucleotides agree with TRBD2. Germline V gene lookup returns CDR1 MNHEY and CDR2 SVGEGT. V trimming: 5 bases; J trimming: 4 bases; junction bases outside the gene matches: 9. This CDR3 is 16 amino acids long. The CDR3 region is CASSTRGSGRSDTQYF. CDR3 sequence (DNA): TGTGCCAGCAGTACCCGGGGTAGCGGGAGGTCAGATACGCAGTATTTT.